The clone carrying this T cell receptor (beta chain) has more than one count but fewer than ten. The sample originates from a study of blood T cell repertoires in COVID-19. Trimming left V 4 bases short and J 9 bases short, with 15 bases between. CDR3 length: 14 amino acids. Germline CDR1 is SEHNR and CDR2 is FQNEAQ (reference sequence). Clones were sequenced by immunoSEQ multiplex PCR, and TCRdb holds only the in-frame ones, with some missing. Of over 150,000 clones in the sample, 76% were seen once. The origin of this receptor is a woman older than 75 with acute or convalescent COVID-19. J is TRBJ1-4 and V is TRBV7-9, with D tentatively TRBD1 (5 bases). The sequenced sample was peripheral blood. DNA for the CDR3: TGTGCCAGCAGCTCGACAGCCTTGATGAAAAAACTGTTTTTT. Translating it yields CASSSTALMKKLFF.